This TCR beta chain came from a study of blood T cell repertoires in COVID-19. The overall study: From the United States, Italy and Spain came samples of acute and convalescent COVID-19. In each case, the material was cDNA or gDNA derived from T cells, B-cell-depleted T cells, or PBMCs.

V was cut by 8 bases and J by 5 bases, with 16 bases left in between. The CDR3 covers 13 residues. The germline gives CDR1 SNHLY, CDR2 FYNNEI. Enrollment of patients from Seattle took place during active infection, with longitudinal follow-up. Authors' analysis steps: Using reference gene primer amplification, nucleated cell counts were estimated. The method was immunoSEQ multiplex PCR; TCRdb's version includes in-frame clones alone and lacks a portion of them. The DNA was the basis for D and trimming; V, J and clone size are from that table. The profile shows around 320,000 clones, roughly nine tenths of them singletons.

The receptor was isolated from a woman aged 25 to 39 with COVID-19, enrolled during active disease. Sequencing was carried out using peripheral blood. The chain recombines TRBV2 with TRBJ2-7; D might be TRBD1 (5 bases). The CDR3 here is CASLAGIKNEQYF. The CDR3, as DNA: TGTGCCAGCCTCGCAGGGATAAAAAACGAGCAGTACTTC.